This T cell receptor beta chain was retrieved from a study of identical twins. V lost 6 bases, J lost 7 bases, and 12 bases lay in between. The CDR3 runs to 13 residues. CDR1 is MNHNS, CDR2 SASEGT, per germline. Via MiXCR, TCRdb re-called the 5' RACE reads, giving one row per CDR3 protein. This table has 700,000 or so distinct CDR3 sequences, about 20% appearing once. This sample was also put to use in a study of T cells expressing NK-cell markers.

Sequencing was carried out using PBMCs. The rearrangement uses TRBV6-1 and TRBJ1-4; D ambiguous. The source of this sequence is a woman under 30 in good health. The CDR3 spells CASRTTWGEKLFF. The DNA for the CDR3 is TGTGCCAGCAGGACAACTTGGGGTGAAAAACTGTTTTTT.